Sequencing of this T cell receptor beta chain was carried out in a study of a mutant IDH1 vaccine in newly diagnosed glioma. Study-wide context: Vaccination of patients was performed eight times, in weeks 1, 3, 5, 7, 11, 15, 19 and 23. Vaccine administration was initiated 4-6 weeks following radiotherapy alone, or with temozolomide cycles. Patients were pretreated with radiotherapy, temozolomide, or both, mostly both.

Germline values: CDR1 WNHNN, CDR2 SYGVQD (reference sequence). The CDR3 contains 13 residues. V lost 3 bases, J lost 1 base, and 7 bases lay in between. The assay was immunoSEQ multiplex PCR, and TCRdb's table has in-frame clones only and misses some. The sample records some 54,000 clones, around nine tenths being singletons. Details on this clone: Its antigen is as yet unknown.

Time point specified: week 11, during vaccination. The content of each vaccine dose was 300 ug of mutant IDH1 20-mer peptide, and topical imiquimod accompanied it. This sequence was found in a man aged 45-65 years with glioma. The sample here was PBMCs, taken from a glioma patient whose treatment included an IDH1 peptide vaccine. This chain uses TRBV10-1 with TRBJ2-7; D not resolved. CDR3 region: CASSEGGSYEQYF. The CDR3 DNA reads as TGCGCCAGCAGTGAAGGCGGTTCCTACGAGCAGTACTTC.